This T cell receptor beta chain was sequenced in a study of T cell responses to AZD1222 COVID-19 vaccine. The V gene's germline CDR1 is SGHAT and CDR2 FQNNGV. The CDR3 spans 16 residues. Trimming cost V 4 bases and J 2 bases; bases outside gene matches: 9. Study-wide findings and caveats: Clonal diversity was possibly underestimated, and white British individuals and females predominated among donors.

This table comes from immunoSEQ multiplex PCR, and its TCRdb copy is limited to in-frame clones, with some not included. The table shows roughly 120,000 clones, with approximately 91% occurring only once. As for this clone: The antigen is unknown.

The clonotype originates from an adult in good health. The rearrangement links TRBV11-2 to TRBJ1-2; TRBD1 matches 8 bases. The specimen comprised peripheral blood, sampled on day 0 of MenACWY control vaccination. The CDR3 DNA follows: TGTGCCAGCAGCTCCGTTCCAGGGGGCGCAAACTATGGCTACACCTTC. This gives the protein CASSSVPGGANYGYTF.